The source of this T cell receptor beta chain is a study of T cells in Graves' hyperthyroidism and ophthalmopathy. Fresh peripheral blood, roughly 10 ml, was the source of the PBMCs. Concerning this clonotype: Its cognate antigen is unknown.

TCR beta CDR3 region amplification was performed from RNA transcripts. With the HTBI primer set, the TCR CDR3 went through a first round of RT-PCR. TCRdb processed the multiplex PCR reads anew with MiXCR; each CDR3 protein has one entry. The sample comprises fewer than 350,000 distinct CDR3 sequences, approximately 19% of which are singletons, and about 40% rests with the top ten. Study-level results: Most thyroid clonotypes expanded above 0.001 appeared in blood too.

This clonotype was obtained from a man aged 50 or older with Graves' ophthalmopathy. The sequenced material came from blood.

This CDR3 reads CASSTIPGFGKTEAFF. The DNA for the CDR3 is TGTGCCAGTAGTACCATCCCGGGCTTCGGTAAGACTGAAGCTTTCTTT. The rearrangement uses TRBV19 and TRBJ1-1, with D hard to call. Germline assignment: CDR1 LNHDA and CDR2 SQIVND (reference sequence). The CDR3 covers 16 residues. V was shortened by 4 bases and J by 5 bases, with 20 bases between the two germline ends.